These 10 T cell receptor beta chains came from one sample sequenced in a study of T-cell memory formation after mild COVID-19. One entry per CDR3 protein, called by TCRdb with MiXCR from the 5' RACE reads. The sample carries about 620,000 distinct CDR3 sequences, under 20% recorded once. The source material was PBMCs or a T cell subset sorted from them (not recorded which). These receptor sequences come from an adult woman who had mild COVID-19 (a few samples of this study predate the infection). Cell type and time point are not known.

The chain has TRBV7-6 and TRBJ2-3; D assignment may be TRBD1 or TRBD2 (5 bases each). The V end was cut by 5 bases, the J end by 2 bases, with 17 bases between. Germline V lookup: CDR1 SGHVS, CDR2 FNYEAQ. The CDR3 spans 16 residues. CDR3: CASSLTLGRLTDTQYF. The CDR3 coding sequence is TGTGCCAGCAGCCTTACCTTGGGACGGCTCACAGATACGCAGTATTTT.

This clonotype was seen a few times. This chain links TRBV5-1 with TRBJ2-5; D might be TRBD2 (7 bases). Germline assignment: CDR1 SGHRS and CDR2 YFSETQ. Deletions cut 4 bases from V and 5 bases from J, with 18 bases between. This CDR3 is 15 amino acids long. The CDR3 is CASSPLAGAGETQYF. CDR3 DNA: TGCGCCAGCAGCCCCTTGGCGGGGGCAGGTGAGACCCAGTACTTC.

Only a few counts were recorded for this clonotype. This chain joins TRBV6-5 and TRBJ2-5; TRBD2 matches 11 bases. V shed 0 bases, J shed 0 bases, and the junction held 6 bases outside the gene matches. There are 18 residues in the CDR3. Germline V lookup: CDR1 MNHEY, CDR2 SVGAGI. CDR3 nucleotide sequence: TGTGCCAGCAGTTACTCGAATAGCGGGGGGGGTTACCAAGAGACCCAGTACTTC. As protein: CASSYSNSGGGYQETQYF.

The chain is built from TRBV7-2 and TRBJ1-2; 7 positions match TRBD1. V lost 1 base to trimming and J lost 8 bases; unmatched junction nucleotides: 13. The CDR3 spans 16 residues. CDR1 and CDR2 (germline): SGHTA, FQGNSA. CDR3 coding DNA: TGTGCCAGCAGCTTAGGCGGGACAGTGAAGCCAAGAGGCTACACCTTC. It encodes CASSLGGTVKPRGYTF. The variable domain in full, with the rest retrieved from reference TRBV7-2 and TRBJ1-2, is GAGVSQSPSNKVTEKGKDVELRCDPISGHTALYWYRQSLGQGLEFLIYFQGNSAPDKSGLPSDRFSAERTGGSVSTLTIQRTQQEDSAVYLCASSLGGTVKPRGYTFGSGTRLTVV.

This chain connects TRBV9 to TRBJ2-2; the D gene is possibly TRBD1 (6 bases). This CDR3 has 13 amino acids. Trimming left V 5 bases short and J 7 bases short, with 12 bases between. Germline V gene sequence: CDR1 SGDLS, CDR2 YYNGEE. In DNA form, the CDR3 reads TGTGCCAGCAGTGACAGGATGGGCGGGGAGCTGTTTTTT. Its protein is CASSDRMGGELFF.

The genes are TRBV29-1 and TRBJ2-1; 16 bases are shared with TRBD2. The ends lost 5 bases at V and 1 base at J; junction bases unmatched: 8. CDR3 length: 18 residues. Germline CDR1 and CDR2: SQVTM and ANQGSEA. The CDR3 sequence is CSVRKGLAGGRSYNEQFF. CDR3 coding DNA: TGCAGCGTTCGAAAGGGACTAGCGGGGGGGCGATCCTACAATGAGCAGTTCTTC.

This clonotype has only a few counts. This sequence joins TRBV19 and TRBJ1-5, with D unclear. Germline V gene sequence: CDR1 LNHDA, CDR2 SQIVND (reference sequence). The CDR3 contains 13 residues. The V gene lost 1 base and the J gene lost 11 bases, with 12 bases spanning the gap. The CDR3 sequence is CASSIGLHQAQHF. The CDR3 DNA reads as TGTGCCAGTAGTATAGGACTTCATCAAGCCCAGCATTTT.

There are a few counts of this clonotype. The chain joins TRBV6-6 to TRBJ1-4; 7 nucleotides line up with TRBD1. The germline V gene encodes CDR1 MNHNY and CDR2 SVGAGI (reference sequence). The CDR3 sequence is 15 residues long. V dropped 2 bases and J dropped 7; count of bases not matched to a gene: 7. The CDR3 loop is CASSYGDSRGEKLFF. For the CDR3, the DNA is TGTGCCAGCAGTTACGGGGACAGTCGGGGTGAAAAACTGTTTTTT.

This clonotype was seen a single time. V gene TRBV2 combines with J gene TRBJ2-1; 7 bases match TRBD2. The V segment lost 7 bases and the J segment 5 bases; nucleotides outside the gene matches: 8. This CDR3 contains 14 residues. Germline lookup yields CDR1 SNHLY and CDR2 FYNNEI. In DNA, the CDR3 is TGTGCCAGCATTTTGACGGGGACTAACAATGAGCAGTTCTTC. This translates into CASILTGTNNEQFF.

This clonotype showed up many times. The chain links TRBV3-1 to TRBJ1-2; D is perhaps TRBD1 (5 bases). The ends were cut back, 4 bases at V and 4 bases at J, with 7 bases in the middle. The germline V gene has CDR1 LGHDT and CDR2 YNNKEL (reference sequence). The CDR3 extends over 12 amino acids. The CDR3 DNA reads TGTGCCAGCAGCCCGGGACCCTATGGCTACACCTTC. As protein: CASSPGPYGYTF.